This passage covers 20 T cell receptor beta chains from one sample sequenced in a study of blood T cells in healthy people across ages. Through a sample-barcoded 5' primer and a J-beta primer mix, a second PCR was run for roughly 6 to 11 cycles. TCRdb itself ran the 5' RACE reads through MiXCR, one entry per CDR3 protein. The data hold about 500,000 distinct CDR3 sequences, with 24% observed a single time. The data were also submitted as part of a second study, on T cells of mothers and their children.

Sequenced: blood. These receptors came from a boy between 10 and 17 years old in good health.

This chain connects TRBV29-1 to TRBJ2-4, with 8 bases that match TRBD2. Germline-derived CDR1 and CDR2 are SQVTM and ANQGSEA. There are 14 residues in the CDR3. V was clipped by 7 bases and J by 7 bases; unmatched bases: 12. The CDR3, as DNA: TGCAGCGCCTCGGGGGGGGCCCAGGGGAACATTCAGTACTTC. This codes for CSASGGAQGNIQYF.

The genes are TRBV7-2 and TRBJ1-2, with D perhaps matching TRBD1 (5 bases). Per the germline V gene, CDR1 is SGHTA and CDR2 is FQGNSA. V was cut by 9 bases and J by 2 bases, with 19 bases left in between. This CDR3 contains 15 residues. CDR3 nucleotides: TGTGCCAGTCCCCGCTACAAGCGGGGCAACTATGGCTACACCTTC. Its protein product is CASPRYKRGNYGYTF.

The chain combines TRBV20-1 with TRBJ2-7; D is possibly TRBD1 (5 bases). This CDR3 has 14 amino acids. V lost 5 bases and J lost 1, with 15 bases in between. CDR1 DFQATT and CDR2 SNEGSKA come from the germline V gene (reference sequence). The CDR3 region is CSAPPRDSSYEQYF. For the CDR3, the DNA is TGCAGTGCTCCGCCACGAGACAGTTCCTACGAGCAGTACTTC.

This clonotype was counted a single time. V gene TRBV18 combines with J gene TRBJ2-1, with TRBD2 identical over 9 bases. The CDR3 is made up of 16 amino acids. Germline V gene data show CDR1 as KGHSH and CDR2 as LQKENI. Germline trimming cut 0 bases from V and 7 bases from J; bases unmatched to any gene: 7. CDR3 sequence (DNA): TGTGCCAGCTCACCACCTCGCGGGAGGGATTTTAATGAGCAGTTCTTC. It specifies CASSPPRGRDFNEQFF. The full variable domain, with the rest looked up from reference TRBV18 and TRBJ2-1, is NAGVMQNPRHLVRRRGQEARLRCSPMKGHSHVYWYRQLPEEGLKFMVYLQKENIIDESGMPKERFSAEFPKEGPSILRIQQVVRGDSAAYFCASSPPRGRDFNEQFFGPGTRLTVL.

This chain joins TRBV20-1 and TRBJ1-5, with D unresolved. Germline CDR1 DFQATT, CDR2 SNEGSKA (reference sequence). The CDR3 spans 13 residues. V was shortened by 3 bases and J by 6 bases, with 12 bases between the two germline ends. The CDR3: CSASDRVSQPQHF. In DNA, the CDR3 is TGCAGTGCTAGTGATAGGGTATCTCAGCCCCAGCATTTT.

This clonotype was detected a few times. The chain is built from TRBV4-1 and TRBJ2-3, with TRBD2 matching 9 bases. The CDR3 is 16 residues long. The V segment lost 3 bases and the J segment 0 bases; nucleotides outside the gene matches: 4. Germline V gene data show CDR1 as MGHRA and CDR2 as YSYEKL. The CDR3 loop reads CASSHLTSGSTDTQYF. CDR3 coding DNA: TGCGCCAGCAGCCACTTGACTAGCGGAAGCACAGATACGCAGTATTTT.

V and J are TRBV6-6 and TRBJ2-5; 11 positions agree with TRBD2. The end of the DNA aligns better with TRBJ2-1, so the J call may be wrong. The CDR3 runs 15 residues. Per germline, CDR1 MNHNY and CDR2 SVGAGI (reference sequence). CDR3 DNA: TGTGCCAGCAGCCTTAGCGGGAGGGCGGGAAATGAGCAGTTCTTC. Its translation: CASSLSGRAGNEQFF.

This clonotype was counted only a few times. V gene TRBV20-1 combines with J gene TRBJ2-7; D gene ambiguous. Deletions cut 5 bases from V and 0 bases from J, with 11 bases between. Germline CDR1 DFQATT, CDR2 SNEGSKA (reference sequence). This CDR3 contains 13 residues. The CDR3 DNA follows: TGCAGTGCTCTGTACCCTTTCTCCTACGAGCAGTACTTC. It codes for CSALYPFSYEQYF.

This clonotype was observed many times. V gene TRBV6-4 combines with J gene TRBJ2-2; 7 bases are a match to TRBD2. The germline V gene has CDR1 MRHNA and CDR2 SNTAGT. This CDR3 has 14 residues. V shed 5 bases, J shed 4 bases, and the junction held 4 bases outside the gene matches. The CDR3 nucleotides read TGTGCCAGCAGTCGACTAGCAAGCACCGGGGAGCTGTTTTTT. It is translated as CASSRLASTGELFF.

This clonotype was picked up a small number of times. The V and J genes are TRBV12-3 or TRBV12-4 and TRBJ2-1; D is unclear. The CDR3 covers 12 residues. Between the trimmed V and J ends, which lost 6 bases and 5 bases, there was a span of 8 bases. In nucleotides, the CDR3 is TGTGCCAGCAGCTCCCGGGACAATGAGCAGTTCTTC. Translated, it gives CASSSRDNEQFF.

V usage is TRBV29-1 and J usage is TRBJ1-2; no firm D call. Deletions cut 7 bases from V and 5 bases from J, with 14 bases between. Germline V lookup: CDR1 SQVTM, CDR2 ANQGSEA. This CDR3 spans 12 amino acids. Here the CDR3 reads CSAIAGEYGYTF. CDR3 in DNA: TGCAGCGCTATTGCAGGAGAGTATGGCTACACCTTC.

The V and J genes are TRBV6-5 and TRBJ2-4; the D gene is possibly TRBD2 (6 bases). CDR3 length: 15 amino acids. With 0 bases removed from V and 7 bases from J, the gap between germline ends came to 13 bases. Germline V CDR1 and CDR2: MNHEY, SVGAGI. The CDR3 nucleotides read TGTGCCAGCAGTTACTCGAAGGAGGGTTTTAACATTCAGTACTTC. Encoded protein: CASSYSKEGFNIQYF.

This chain links TRBV3-1 with TRBJ2-7; D is unclear. This CDR3 comprises 15 residues. Germline loops: CDR1 LGHDT, CDR2 YNNKEL (reference sequence). V lost 4 bases and J 2 bases, leaving 15 bases between the germline ends. CDR3 nucleotide sequence: TGTGCCAGCAGCCCCAGAGGAGCGACACCCTACGAGCAGTACTTC. The encoded protein is CASSPRGATPYEQYF.

The rearrangement joins TRBV9 to TRBJ2-7; D gene ambiguous. V was trimmed by 0 bases and J by 1 base, leaving 8 bases between them. This CDR3 has 14 amino acids. The germline gives CDR1 SGDLS, CDR2 YYNGEE. The chain's CDR3 is CASSVDEVSYEQYF. The CDR3 bases are TGTGCCAGCAGCGTAGATGAGGTGTCCTACGAGCAGTACTTC.

The J gene is TRBJ2-1, the V gene TRBV28; no definite D call. Near its end, the DNA agrees better with TRBJ2-7, so the J call may be wrong. The CDR3 length is 14 residues. The germline V gene has CDR1 MDHEN and CDR2 SYDVKM. CDR3 coding DNA: TGTGCCAGCAGTTTAGGTACATTCTTCTACGAGCAGTACTTC. It encodes CASSLGTFFYEQYF.

The chain has TRBV20-1 and TRBJ2-7; possibly TRBD1 for D (5 bases). The CDR3 length is 13 residues. V shed 5 bases and J shed 3 bases, with 14 bases lying between them. The germline gives CDR1 DFQATT, CDR2 SNEGSKA (reference sequence). DNA for the CDR3: TGCAGTGCTCCCCCAGGGCCCCTCTACGAGCAGTACTTC. Its protein is CSAPPGPLYEQYF.

V usage is TRBV9 and J usage is TRBJ2-5, with 7 bases matching TRBD2. The CDR3 contains 14 residues. The germline V gene encodes CDR1 SGDLS and CDR2 YYNGEE. The trim removed 3 bases at V and 2 bases at J, leaving 4 bases unmatched. CDR3 bases: TGTGCCAGCAGCGCGGGACTACCACAAGAGACCCAGTACTTC. This encodes CASSAGLPQETQYF.

The gene calls are TRBV27 and TRBJ1-3; 7 bases align to TRBD1. V was pared by 4 bases and J by 0 bases, with 6 bases of the junction left unmatched. The germline CDR1 and CDR2 sequences are MNHEY and SMNVEV (reference sequence). This CDR3 contains 16 residues. The chain's CDR3 is CASSSNRGTSGNTIYF. The CDR3 nucleotides read TGTGCCAGCAGTTCAAACAGGGGTACCTCTGGAAACACCATATATTTT.

The chain recombines TRBV6-6 with TRBJ2-5; the match to TRBD1 covers 7 bases. The V gene's germline CDR1 is MNHNY and CDR2 SVGAGI (reference sequence). J gave up 5 bases and V 6 bases, and 12 bases lay outside the gene matches. The CDR3 has 15 residues. The CDR3 DNA reads TGTGCCAGCAGCCGCCGGGGACAGACTTCGGAGACCCAGTACTTC. This sequence encodes CASSRRGQTSETQYF.

This chain links TRBV6-2 or TRBV6-3 with TRBJ1-1; no firm D call. CDR3 length equals 13 residues. Between the trimmed V and J ends, which lost 6 bases and 5 bases, there was a span of 13 bases. From germline, CDR1 is MNHEY and CDR2 SVGEGT. The chain's CDR3 is CASSPIQKTEAFF. CDR3 DNA sequence: TGTGCCAGCAGCCCCATTCAGAAAACTGAAGCTTTCTTT.